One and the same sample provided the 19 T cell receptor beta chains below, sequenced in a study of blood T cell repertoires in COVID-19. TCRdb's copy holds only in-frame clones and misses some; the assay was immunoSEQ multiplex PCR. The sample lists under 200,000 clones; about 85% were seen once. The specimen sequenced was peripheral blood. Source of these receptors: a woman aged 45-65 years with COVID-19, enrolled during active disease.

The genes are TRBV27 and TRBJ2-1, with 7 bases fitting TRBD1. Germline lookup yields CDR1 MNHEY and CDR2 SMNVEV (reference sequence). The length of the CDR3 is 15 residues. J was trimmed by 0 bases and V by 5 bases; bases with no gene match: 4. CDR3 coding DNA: TGTGCCAGCAGTGTGACAGGGTACTCCTACAATGAGCAGTTCTTC. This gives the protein CASSVTGYSYNEQFF.

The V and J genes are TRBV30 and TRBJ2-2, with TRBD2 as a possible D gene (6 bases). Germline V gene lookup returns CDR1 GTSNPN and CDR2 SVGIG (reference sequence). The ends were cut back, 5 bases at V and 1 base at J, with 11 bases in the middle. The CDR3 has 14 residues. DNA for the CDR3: TGTGCCTGGGAACGAGCGGGGAACACCGGGGAGCTGTTTTTT. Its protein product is CAWERAGNTGELFF.

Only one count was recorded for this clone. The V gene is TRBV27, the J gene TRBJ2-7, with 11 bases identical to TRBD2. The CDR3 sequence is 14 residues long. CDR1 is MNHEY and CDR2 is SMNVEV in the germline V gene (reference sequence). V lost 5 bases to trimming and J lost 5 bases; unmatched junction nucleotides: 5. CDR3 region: CASSRLAGQHEQYF. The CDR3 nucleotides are TGTGCCAGCAGTCGACTAGCGGGGCAACACGAGCAGTACTTC.

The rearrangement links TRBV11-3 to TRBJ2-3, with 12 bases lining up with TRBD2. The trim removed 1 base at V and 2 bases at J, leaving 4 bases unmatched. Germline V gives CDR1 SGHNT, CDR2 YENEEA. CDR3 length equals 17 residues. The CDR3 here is CASSLARTSGDTDTQYF. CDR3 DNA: TGTGCCAGCAGCTTAGCTCGGACTAGCGGGGACACAGATACGCAGTATTTT. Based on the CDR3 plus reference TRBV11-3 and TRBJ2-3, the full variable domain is EAGVVQSPRYKIIEKKQPVAFWCNPISGHNTLYWYLQNLGQGPELLIRYENEEAVDDSQLPKDRFSAERLKGVDSTLKIQPAELGDSAVYLCASSLARTSGDTDTQYFGPGTRLTVL.

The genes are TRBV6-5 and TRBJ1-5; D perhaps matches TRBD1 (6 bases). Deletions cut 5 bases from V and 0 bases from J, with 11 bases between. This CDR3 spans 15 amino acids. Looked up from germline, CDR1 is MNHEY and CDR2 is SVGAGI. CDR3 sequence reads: CASSNGQTSNQPQHF. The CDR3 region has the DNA TGTGCCAGCAGTAACGGACAGACTAGCAATCAGCCCCAGCATTTT.

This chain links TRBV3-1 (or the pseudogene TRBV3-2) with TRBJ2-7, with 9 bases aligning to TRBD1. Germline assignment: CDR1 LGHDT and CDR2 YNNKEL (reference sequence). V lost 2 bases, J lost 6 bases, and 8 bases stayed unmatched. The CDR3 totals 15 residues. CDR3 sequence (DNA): TGTGCCAGCAGCCAATCGGGACAGGGAGGGGTCGAGCAGTACTTC. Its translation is CASSQSGQGGVEQYF.

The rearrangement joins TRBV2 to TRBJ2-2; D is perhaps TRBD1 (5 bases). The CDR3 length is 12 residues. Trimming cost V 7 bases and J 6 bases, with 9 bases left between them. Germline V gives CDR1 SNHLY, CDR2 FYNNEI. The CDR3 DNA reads TGTGCCAGCAAAGGGGTCGCCGGGGAGCTGTTTTTT. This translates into CASKGVAGELFF.

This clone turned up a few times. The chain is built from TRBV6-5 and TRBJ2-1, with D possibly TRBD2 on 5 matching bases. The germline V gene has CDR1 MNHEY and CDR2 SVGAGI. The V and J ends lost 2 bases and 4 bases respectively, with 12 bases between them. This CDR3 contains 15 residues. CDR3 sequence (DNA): TGTGCCAGCAGTTACGAGGGCCGCGTATACAATGAGCAGTTCTTC. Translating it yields CASSYEGRVYNEQFF.

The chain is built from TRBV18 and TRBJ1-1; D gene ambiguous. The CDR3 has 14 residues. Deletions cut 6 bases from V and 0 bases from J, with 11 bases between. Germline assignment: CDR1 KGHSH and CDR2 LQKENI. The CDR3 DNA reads TGTGCCAGCTCCCCCAAACAGTTGAACACTGAAGCTTTCTTT. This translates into CASSPKQLNTEAFF.

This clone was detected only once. DNA of the CDR3: TGCGCCAGCAGCCCCTGGGGGGTGTCGAGTGAAAAACTGTTTTTT. The encoded protein is CASSPWGVSSEKLFF. V and J are TRBV5-1 and TRBJ1-4; possibly TRBD1 for D (5 bases). From germline, CDR1 is SGHRS and CDR2 YFSETQ. The CDR3 runs 15 residues. The V end was cut by 4 bases, the J end by 7 bases, with 17 bases between.

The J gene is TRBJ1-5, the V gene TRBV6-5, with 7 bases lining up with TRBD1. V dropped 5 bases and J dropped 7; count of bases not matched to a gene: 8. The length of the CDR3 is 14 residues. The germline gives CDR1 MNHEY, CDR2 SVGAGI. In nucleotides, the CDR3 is TGTGCCAGCAGTCTTCAGGGGGTGGAGCAGCCCCAGCATTTT. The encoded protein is CASSLQGVEQPQHF.

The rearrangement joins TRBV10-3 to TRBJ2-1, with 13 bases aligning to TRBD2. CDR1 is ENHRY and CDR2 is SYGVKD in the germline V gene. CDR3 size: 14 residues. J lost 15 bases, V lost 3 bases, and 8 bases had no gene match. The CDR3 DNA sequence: TGTGCCATCAGTGACCATACTAGCGGGGGGGCTCGGTTCTTC. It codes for CAISDHTSGGARFF.

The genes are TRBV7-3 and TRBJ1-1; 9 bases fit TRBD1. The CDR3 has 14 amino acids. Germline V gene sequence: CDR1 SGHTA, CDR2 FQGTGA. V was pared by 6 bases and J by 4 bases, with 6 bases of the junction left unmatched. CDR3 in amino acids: CASSTQGAVTEAFF. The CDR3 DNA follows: TGTGCCAGCAGTACACAGGGGGCCGTCACTGAAGCTTTCTTT.

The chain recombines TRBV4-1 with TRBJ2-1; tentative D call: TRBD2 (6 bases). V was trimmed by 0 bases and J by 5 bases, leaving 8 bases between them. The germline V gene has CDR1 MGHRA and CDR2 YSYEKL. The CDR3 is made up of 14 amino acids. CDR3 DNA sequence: TGCGCCAGCAGCCAAGACAGGACTAACAATGAGCAGTTCTTC. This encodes CASSQDRTNNEQFF.

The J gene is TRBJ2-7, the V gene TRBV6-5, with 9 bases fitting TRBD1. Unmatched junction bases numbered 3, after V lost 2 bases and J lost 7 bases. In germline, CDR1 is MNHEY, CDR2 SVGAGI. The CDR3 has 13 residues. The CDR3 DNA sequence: TGTGCCAGCAGTTACGGGACAGGGAAGGAGCAGTACTTC. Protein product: CASSYGTGKEQYF.

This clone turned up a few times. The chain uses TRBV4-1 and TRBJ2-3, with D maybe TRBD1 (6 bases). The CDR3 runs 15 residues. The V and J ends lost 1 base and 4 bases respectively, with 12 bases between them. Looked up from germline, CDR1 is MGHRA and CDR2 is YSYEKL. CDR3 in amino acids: CASSQANRAADTQYF. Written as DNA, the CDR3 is TGCGCCAGCAGCCAAGCGAACAGGGCGGCAGATACGCAGTATTTT.

Here the CDR3 reads CASSQDTTSGGAKQFF. The CDR3, as DNA: TGTGCCAGCAGCCAAGATACGACTAGCGGGGGGGCCAAGCAGTTCTTC. This chain uses TRBV3-1 (or the pseudogene TRBV3-2) with TRBJ2-1; 14 bases align to TRBD2. V was clipped by 0 bases and J by 11 bases; unmatched bases: 6. This CDR3 contains 16 residues. From germline, CDR1 is LGHDT and CDR2 YNNKEL (reference sequence).

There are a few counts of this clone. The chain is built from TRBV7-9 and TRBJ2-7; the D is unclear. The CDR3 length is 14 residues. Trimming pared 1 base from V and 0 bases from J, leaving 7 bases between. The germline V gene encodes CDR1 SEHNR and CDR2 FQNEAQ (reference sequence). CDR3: CASSLGASSYEQYF. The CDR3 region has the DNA TGTGCCAGCAGCTTAGGTGCCAGCTCCTACGAGCAGTACTTC.

CDR3 DNA sequence: TGTGCCAGCAGTTACTACCGGAGCTCCTACGAGCAGTACTTC. Its translation is CASSYYRSSYEQYF. V is TRBV6-6 and J is TRBJ2-7; D gene ambiguous. V was clipped by 1 base and J by 0 bases, with 7 bases between them. Germline V CDR1 and CDR2: MNHNY, SVGAGI (reference sequence). The CDR3 covers 14 residues.